Following are 17 T cell receptor beta chains from one sample sequenced in a study of blood T cell repertoires in COVID-19. Sequencing was performed with immunoSEQ multiplex PCR; in TCRdb, only in-frame clones are kept and a portion is missing. The sample includes about 380,000 clones, around 90% seen only once; the top ten take about 1.1%. Sequencing was performed on PBMCs or T cells enriched from blood (not recorded which). Receptor source: a woman younger than 30 who had recovered from COVID-19.

The gene calls are TRBV30 and TRBJ2-3; 8 bases align to TRBD2. Germline V gives CDR1 GTSNPN, CDR2 SVGIG (reference sequence). The V and J ends lost 3 bases and 3 bases, in that order; junction bases with no gene match: 8. The CDR3 contains 15 residues. The CDR3 loop reads CAWRVIAGLTDTQYF. The DNA for the CDR3 is TGTGCCTGGAGGGTTATAGCGGGGTTAACAGATACGCAGTATTTT.

This chain links TRBV10-3 with TRBJ1-1; a weak D match, TRBD1 (6 bases). CDR3 length equals 13 residues. Trimming took off 11 bases at V and 1 base at J, with 14 bases between the two ends. Germline CDR1 and CDR2: ENHRY and SYGVKD. CDR3 bases: TGTGCCTCCGGGGGGACACCGAACACTGAAGCTTTCTTT. As protein: CASGGTPNTEAFF.

This chain links TRBV2 with TRBJ1-1; D remains ambiguous. This CDR3 has 11 amino acids. Germline CDR1 and CDR2: SNHLY and FYNNEI. V was clipped by 2 bases and J by 7 bases, with 5 bases between them. DNA for the CDR3: TGTGCCAGCAGTGAATACGGTGAAGCTTTCTTT. Translating gives CASSEYGEAFF. The variable domain in full, completed from reference TRBV2 and TRBJ1-1, reads EPEVTQTPSHQVTQMGQEVILRCVPISNHLYFYWYRQILGQKVEFLVSFYNNEISEKSEIFDDQFSVERPDGSNFTLKIRSTKLEDSAMYFCASSEYGEAFFGQGTRLTVV.

The CDR3 loop reads CASSEGSRVWGYTF. The DNA for the CDR3 is TGTGCCAGCAGTGAAGGCTCCCGGGTCTGGGGCTACACCTTC. The chain recombines TRBV6-1 with TRBJ1-2; no clear D gene. V lost 1 base to trimming and J lost 8 bases, with 14 bases between them. The CDR3 contains 14 residues. Germline CDR1 MNHNS, CDR2 SASEGT.

Only a few counts were recorded for this clone. The chain couples TRBV19 to TRBJ1-1, with D tentatively TRBD1 (6 bases). The CDR3 covers 16 residues. Germline loops: CDR1 LNHDA, CDR2 SQIVND (reference sequence). Trimming removed 6 bases at V and 0 bases at J, with 17 bases between. The CDR3 sequence is CASSQSGQTLNTEAFF. In DNA form, the CDR3 reads TGTGCCAGTAGCCAATCCGGACAGACTCTGAACACTGAAGCTTTCTTT.

The chain combines TRBV12-5 with TRBJ2-1; D unresolved. The CDR3 loop spans 15 amino acids. The germline V gene has CDR1 LGHNT and CDR2 FRNRAP. V was shortened by 4 bases and J by 2 bases, with 12 bases between the two germline ends. The CDR3 nucleotides are TGTGCTAGTGGTTCCGCCGGTCGCACCTACAATGAGCAGTTCTTC. Translated: CASGSAGRTYNEQFF.

The table lists this clone with a few counts. The rearrangement joins TRBV21-1 to TRBJ2-7; TRBD1, the table's D call, lacks a check against the DNA. TRBV21-1 is a documented pseudogene. This CDR3 is 16 amino acids long. This CDR3 reads CASSKGWDRGRYEQYF. The CDR3 DNA reads as TGTGCCAGCAGCAAAGGGTGGGACAGGGGGCGTTACGAGCAGTACTTC.

The chain joins TRBV30 to TRBJ2-7; 8 bases align to TRBD1. Germline CDR1 is GTSNPN and CDR2 is SVGIG (reference sequence). The CDR3 length is 13 residues. V was clipped by 1 base and J by 4 bases; unmatched bases: 3. CDR3: CAWSGQGRYEQYF. The CDR3 bases are TGTGCCTGGAGTGGACAGGGGCGGTACGAGCAGTACTTC.

This clone appeared once. This chain uses TRBV19 with TRBJ1-2, with 7 bases fitting TRBD1. Germline CDR1 LNHDA, CDR2 SQIVND (reference sequence). Trimming took 3 bases from V and 6 from J; bases not matched to a gene: 10. This CDR3 has 15 residues. For the CDR3, the DNA is TGTGCCAGTAGTATGGATGGACAGGTCCAGGATGGCTACACCTTC. Its protein product is CASSMDGQVQDGYTF.

J is TRBJ1-5 and V is TRBV27, with 9 positions matching TRBD1. Germline V gives CDR1 MNHEY, CDR2 SMNVEV (reference sequence). Unmatched junction bases numbered 20, after V lost 8 bases and J lost 6 bases. CDR3 length: 18 amino acids. CDR3 sequence: CASSRPGTGRKGGQPQHF. The CDR3 nucleotides read TGTGCCAGCTCGCGACCAGGGACAGGGAGGAAGGGAGGTCAGCCCCAGCATTTT.

This CDR3 reads CASSPPGQGYGYTF. Here the CDR3 DNA reads TGTGCCAGCAGCCCCCCCGGACAGGGCTATGGCTACACCTTC. V and J are TRBV7-9 and TRBJ1-2, with TRBD1 matching over 8 bases. Germline V CDR1 and CDR2: SEHNR, FQNEAQ (reference sequence). V shed 5 bases, J shed 4 bases, and the junction held 6 bases outside the gene matches. The CDR3 runs to 14 residues.

This clone showed up just once. This chain joins TRBV5-6 and TRBJ1-2, with 7 bases matching TRBD1. Germline V gives CDR1 SGHDT, CDR2 YYEEEE. This CDR3 comprises 15 residues. Germline trimming cut 1 base from V and 8 bases from J; bases unmatched to any gene: 11. The CDR3 region has the DNA TGTGCCAGCAGCTTGTATACGAAGGGGGCGGGAGGCTACACCTTC. Protein product: CASSLYTKGAGGYTF.

This sequence joins TRBV30 and TRBJ2-5, with TRBD2 identical over 9 bases. The germline gives CDR1 GTSNPN, CDR2 SVGIG (reference sequence). This CDR3 comprises 14 residues. The J segment lost 5 bases and the V segment lost 4 bases, leaving 8 bases of the junction unmatched. CDR3 loop: CAWTRGGAFETQYF. CDR3 DNA sequence: TGTGCCTGGACTCGCGGGGGGGCCTTTGAGACCCAGTACTTC. Variable domain in full (rest from reference TRBV30 and TRBJ2-5): SQTIHQWPATLVQPVGSPLSLECTVEGTSNPNLYWYRQAAGRGLQLLFYSVGIGQISSEVPQNLSASRPQDRQFILSSKKLLLSDSGFYLCAWTRGGAFETQYFGPGTRLLVL.

This chain uses TRBV6-2 or TRBV6-3 with TRBJ2-5; 10 bases are shared with TRBD2. V was pared by 5 bases and J by 6 bases, with 15 bases of the junction left unmatched. This CDR3 is 17 amino acids long. In germline, CDR1 is MNHEY, CDR2 SVGEGT. CDR3 sequence reads: CASSPPSSGGAPKTQYF. CDR3 nucleotides: TGTGCCAGCAGTCCCCCTTCGAGCGGGGGGGCCCCGAAGACCCAGTACTTC.

V and J are TRBV11-2 and TRBJ2-7, with a tentative D call TRBD2 (6 bases). With 0 bases removed from V and 2 bases from J, the gap between germline ends came to 17 bases. The germline gives CDR1 SGHAT, CDR2 FQNNGV. The CDR3 covers 17 residues. Here the CDR3 DNA reads TGTGCCAGCAGCTTAGAGTATTGGGGGGATTGGGCCTACGAGCAGTACTTC. Protein sequence: CASSLEYWGDWAYEQYF.

This chain uses TRBV28 with TRBJ1-5; D is ambiguous. The length of the CDR3 is 15 residues. The germline V and J ends were trimmed by 2 bases and 6 bases, with 14 bases remaining between them. Germline V gene lookup returns CDR1 MDHEN and CDR2 SYDVKM. CDR3 DNA sequence: TGTGCCAGCAGTTTAAGAGGGTCTCGGGTTCAGCCCCAGCATTTT. Translating it yields CASSLRGSRVQPQHF.

The gene calls are TRBV27 and TRBJ2-2; the D gene is possibly TRBD2 (5 bases). V dropped 6 bases and J dropped 2 bases, with 19 bases sitting between them. The length of the CDR3 is 17 residues. Per the germline V gene, CDR1 is MNHEY and CDR2 is SMNVEV (reference sequence). The CDR3, as DNA: TGTGCCAGCAGGCGAGCGACCTCCGGGAAAAACACCGGGGAGCTGTTTTTT. Translated, it gives CASRRATSGKNTGELFF.